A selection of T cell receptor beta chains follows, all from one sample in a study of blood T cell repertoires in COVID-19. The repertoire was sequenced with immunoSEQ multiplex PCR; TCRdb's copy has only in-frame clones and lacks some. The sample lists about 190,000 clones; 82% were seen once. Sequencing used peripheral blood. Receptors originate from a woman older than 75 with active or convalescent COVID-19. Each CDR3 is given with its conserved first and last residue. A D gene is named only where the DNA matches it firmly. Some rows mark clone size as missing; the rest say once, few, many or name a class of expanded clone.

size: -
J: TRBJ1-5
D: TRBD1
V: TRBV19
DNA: TGTGCCAGTAGTCGCCCTCCTACCAGGACAGGGTATGGCAATCAGCCCCAGCATTTT
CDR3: CASSRPPTRTGYGNQPQHF

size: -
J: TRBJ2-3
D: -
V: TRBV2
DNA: TGTGCCAGCAGTGGCCAGTTACTAGTGAGCCCGACGGGGGCGCAGTATTTT
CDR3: CASSGQLLVSPTGAQYF

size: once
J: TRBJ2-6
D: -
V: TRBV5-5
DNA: TGTGCCAGCAGCTTGGACTATGGGGCCAACGTCCTGACTTTC
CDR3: CASSLDYGANVLTF

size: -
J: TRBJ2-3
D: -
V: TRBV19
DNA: TGTGCCAGTAGTCCTCCCCTAGGGGCGGGAAGTCCTTTAGCCGGAGATACGCAGTATTTT
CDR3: CASSPPLGAGSPLAGDTQYF

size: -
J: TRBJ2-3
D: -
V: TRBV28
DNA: TGTGCCAGCGGGCGGGACAGTAGCACAGATACGCAGTATTTT
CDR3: CASGRDSSTDTQYF

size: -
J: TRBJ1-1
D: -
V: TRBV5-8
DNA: TGTGCCAGCGGCGCAGGGTTACGTGCTGAAGCTTTCTTT
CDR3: CASGAGLRAEAFF

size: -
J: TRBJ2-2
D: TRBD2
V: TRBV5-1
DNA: TGCGCCAGCAGTTTTAGTGGCGGGAGAAACACCGGGGAGCTGTTTTTT
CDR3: CASSFSGGRNTGELFF

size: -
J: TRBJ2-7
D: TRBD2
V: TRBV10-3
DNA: TGTGCCATCAACACAGGGACTAGCGGTTACGAGCAGTACTTC
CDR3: CAINTGTSGYEQYF

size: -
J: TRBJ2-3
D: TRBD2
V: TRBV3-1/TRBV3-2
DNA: TGTGCCAGCAGCCAAGGACTAGCGGGAAGGGCAGATACGCAGTATTTT
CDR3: CASSQGLAGRADTQYF

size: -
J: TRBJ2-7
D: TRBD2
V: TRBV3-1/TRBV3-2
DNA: TGTGCCAGCAGCCGAATAGCGGGAGCCGGCCACGAGCAGTACTTC
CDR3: CASSRIAGAGHEQYF

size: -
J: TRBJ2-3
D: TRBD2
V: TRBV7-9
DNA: TGTGCCACCCAACTAGCGGGAGGAGTAGGAGATACGCAGTATTTT
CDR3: CATQLAGGVGDTQYF

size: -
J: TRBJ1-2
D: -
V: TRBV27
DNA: TGTGCCAGCAGTTTTCGTAGAGCGTATGGCTACACCTTC
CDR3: CASSFRRAYGYTF

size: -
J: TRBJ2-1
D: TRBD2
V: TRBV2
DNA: TGTGCCAGCAGTGTACGGACTAGCGGGAGCGACGAGCAGTTCTTC
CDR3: CASSVRTSGSDEQFF

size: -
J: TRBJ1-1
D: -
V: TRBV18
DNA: TGTGCCAGCTCACCGGCGGTTAGCACTGAAGCTTTCTTT
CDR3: CASSPAVSTEAFF

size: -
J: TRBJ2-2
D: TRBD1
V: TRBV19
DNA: TGTGCCAGTAGTATTGGACAGGGGGCCGTCGGGGAGCTGTTTTTT
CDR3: CASSIGQGAVGELFF

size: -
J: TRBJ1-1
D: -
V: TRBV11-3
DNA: TGTGCCAGCAGCTTAGAAGCCAGGGGCACTGAAGCTTTCTTT
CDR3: CASSLEARGTEAFF

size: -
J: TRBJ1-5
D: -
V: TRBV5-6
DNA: TGTGCCAGCAGCCCGTTCAGGGGCCAGCCCCAGCATTTT
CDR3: CASSPFRGQPQHF

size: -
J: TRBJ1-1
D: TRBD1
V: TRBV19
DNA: TGTGCCAGTCAGAGACAGGGCGGGAACACTGAAGCTTTCTTT
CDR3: CASQRQGGNTEAFF

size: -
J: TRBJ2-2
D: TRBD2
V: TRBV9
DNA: TGTGCCAGCAGCGTACTAGCGGGAGAGGCCGGGGAGCTGTTTTTT
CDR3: CASSVLAGEAGELFF

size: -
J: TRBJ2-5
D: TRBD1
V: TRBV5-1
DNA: TGCGCCAGCAGCCCAACAGGGGGACAAGAGACCCAGTACTTC
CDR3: CASSPTGGQETQYF

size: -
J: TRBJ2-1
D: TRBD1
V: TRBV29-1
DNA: TGCAGCGTTGAAGGGACACAGGGGGCTAATGAGCAGTTCTTC
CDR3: CSVEGTQGANEQFF

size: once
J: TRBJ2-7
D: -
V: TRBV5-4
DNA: TGTGCCAGCAGCTTGACCGGGAGCTCCTACGAGCAGTACTTC
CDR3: CASSLTGSSYEQYF

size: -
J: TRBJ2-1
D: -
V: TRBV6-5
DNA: TGTGCCAGCAGCAATATACCTCCGGGAAGTGAGCAGTTCTTC
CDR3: CASSNIPPGSEQFF

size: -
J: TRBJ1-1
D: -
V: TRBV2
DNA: TGTGCCAGCAAGGAGTTGTGGACTGAAGCTTTCTTT
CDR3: CASKELWTEAFF

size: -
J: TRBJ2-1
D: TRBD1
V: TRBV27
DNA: TGTGCCAGCAGTCTCCTTGGGACAGGGGTGAGGAATGAGCAGTTCTTC
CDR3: CASSLLGTGVRNEQFF

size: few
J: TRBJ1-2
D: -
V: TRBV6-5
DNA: TGTGCCACTTCTAGGCGGGGGGCTGATGGCTACACCTTC
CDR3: CATSRRGADGYTF

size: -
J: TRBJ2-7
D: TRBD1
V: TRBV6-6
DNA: TGTGCCAGCAGTTACTCACTACAGGGGGCATGGAGCTTC
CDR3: CASSYSLQGAWSF

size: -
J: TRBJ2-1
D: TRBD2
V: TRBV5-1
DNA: TGCGCCAGCAGCTCCCGGGGTAGCGGGAGACCTTACAATGAGCAGTTCTTC
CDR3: CASSSRGSGRPYNEQFF

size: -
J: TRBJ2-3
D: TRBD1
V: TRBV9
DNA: TGTGCCAGCAGCCCAATGAACAGGGGGGATACGCAGTATTTT
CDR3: CASSPMNRGDTQYF

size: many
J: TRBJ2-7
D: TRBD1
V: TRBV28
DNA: TGTGCCAGCAGGCGGGACAGGGTCTCCTACGAGCAGTACTTC
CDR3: CASRRDRVSYEQYF

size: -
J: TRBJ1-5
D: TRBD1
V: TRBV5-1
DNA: TGCGCCAGCAGCTTGGAGGGGGCCTATCAGCCCCAGCATTTT
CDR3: CASSLEGAYQPQHF

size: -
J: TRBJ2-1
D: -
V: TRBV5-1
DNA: TGCGCCAGCAGCTTGGGTTACTACAATGAGCAGTTCTTC
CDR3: CASSLGYYNEQFF

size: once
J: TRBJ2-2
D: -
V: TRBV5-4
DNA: TGTGCCAGCAGCCCGACAATGACAGACACCGGGGAGCTGTTTTTT
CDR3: CASSPTMTDTGELFF

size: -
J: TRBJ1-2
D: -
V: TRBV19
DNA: TGTGCCAGTAGCTCCCGCCGGGAGGGCAACTATGGCTACACCTTC
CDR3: CASSSRREGNYGYTF

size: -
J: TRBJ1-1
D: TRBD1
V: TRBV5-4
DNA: TGTGCCAGCAGCTTAAGGGACAGGGGGATTACTGAAGCTTTCTTT
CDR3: CASSLRDRGITEAFF

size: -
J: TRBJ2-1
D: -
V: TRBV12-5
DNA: TGTGCTAGTGGTTTGGTACTCGGAGGCAGCCACAATGAGCAGTTCTTC
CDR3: CASGLVLGGSHNEQFF

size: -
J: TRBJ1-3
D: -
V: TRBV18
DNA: TGTGCCAGCTCACCGATACAGGCGACGGGAGGCTCTGGAAACACCATATATTTT
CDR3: CASSPIQATGGSGNTIYF

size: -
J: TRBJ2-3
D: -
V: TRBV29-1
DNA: TGCAGCGTTGAGTCTAGGTACGCAGATACGCAGTATTTT
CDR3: CSVESRYADTQYF

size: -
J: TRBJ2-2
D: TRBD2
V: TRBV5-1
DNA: TGCGCCAGCAGGAAAGGAGAGGAGGATGGACTAGCTGGGAACACCGGGGAGCTGTTTTTT
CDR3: CASRKGEEDGLAGNTGELFF

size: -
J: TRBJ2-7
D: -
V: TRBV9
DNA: TGTGCCAGCAGCGTAGAGGTGGTTGCGGGCTCCGAGCAGTACTTC
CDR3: CASSVEVVAGSEQYF